These 4 T cell receptor beta chains share one sample of origin, sequenced in a study of control samples from healthy donors and cancer patients. Repertoires were generated with immunoSEQ multiplex PCR, while TCRdb's copy carries only in-frame clones and drops some. The repertoire holds 120,000 to 150,000 clones, with approximately 86% as singletons. Sequencing used blood. These receptors were collected from a woman younger than 45 in good health.

This chain links TRBV9 with TRBJ1-6, with 7 bases matching TRBD1. The V and J ends lost 0 bases and 8 bases, in that order; junction bases with no gene match: 5. The CDR3 loop spans 15 amino acids. Germline V gene sequence: CDR1 SGDLS, CDR2 YYNGEE. CDR3 amino acids: CASSVGTGEHSPLHF. The CDR3 DNA reads as TGTGCCAGCAGCGTAGGAACAGGGGAACATTCACCCCTCCACTTT.

This rearrangement joins TRBV28 to TRBJ1-5, with TRBD1 identical over 9 bases. Germline V CDR1 and CDR2: MDHEN, SYDVKM. The V gene end was trimmed by 5 bases and the J gene end by 5 bases; junction bases not matched to a gene: 7. The CDR3 loop spans 15 amino acids. CDR3 loop: CASSPKGQGYQPQHF. The CDR3 DNA is TGTGCCAGCAGTCCGAAGGGACAGGGCTATCAGCCCCAGCATTTT.

The V call is TRBV30, the J call TRBJ1-5; D gene unclear. The germline CDR1 and CDR2 sequences are GTSNPN and SVGIG (reference sequence). This CDR3 is built from 13 residues. V was shortened by 5 bases and J by 2 bases, with 10 bases between the two germline ends. CDR3 nucleotides: TGTGCCTGGGAGGGAGGTGGCAATCAGCCCCAGCATTTT. Its translation is CAWEGGGNQPQHF.

This sequence joins TRBV24-1 and TRBJ2-2; 9 nucleotides align to TRBD2. The CDR3 is 16 amino acids. Trimming took 3 bases from V and 7 from J; bases not matched to a gene: 8. CDR1 KGHDR and CDR2 SFDVKD come from the germline V gene. The DNA for the CDR3 is TGTGCCACCAGTGATCATAGCGGGAGTTTAGGCGGGGAGCTGTTTTTT. The encoded protein is CATSDHSGSLGGELFF.